The source of this T cell receptor (beta chain) is a study of cytomegalovirus exposure and HLA in healthy donors. The study, taken as a whole, reports: With high specificity and sensitivity, the classifier reportedly diagnosed cytomegalovirus status.

At sampling all donors were nominally healthy, likely with unrecorded immune exposures. A multiplex PCR was run with 60 Vbeta primers and 13 Jbeta primers. TCRdb's table, derived via immunoSEQ multiplex PCR, lists solely in-frame clones and lacks some. Among fewer than 150,000 clones listed, about 80% were seen once. A word on this clone: Its target is unknown.

This CDR3 spans 13 amino acids. V shed 5 bases and J shed 6 bases, with 14 bases lying between them. Germline V gene data show CDR1 as MGHDK and CDR2 as SYGVNS. Sequenced sample: PBMCs. The chain links TRBV25-1 to TRBJ2-7, with D perhaps TRBD2 (6 bases). The TCR comes from a woman between 40 and 55 years old in good health and CMV-seropositive. Written as DNA, the CDR3 is TGTGCCAGCAGTCTCGGGGGTGGCCGCGAGCAGTACTTC. Its protein is CASSLGGGREQYF.